The 23 T cell receptor beta chains reported below all come from one sample, sequenced in a study of OX40 agonist ivuxolimab in advanced cancers. TCRdb's copy holds only in-frame clones and misses some; the assay was immunoSEQ multiplex PCR. Of around 150,000 clones in the sample, 85% to 95% are singletons; the top ten hold about 0.31%. The material sequenced was CD4+ or CD8+ T cells sorted from blood, taken in a trial of the OX40 agonist ivuxolimab. The source is an adult with an advanced solid tumor such as melanoma, head and neck, liver or kidney cancer.

The chain is built from TRBV5-4 and TRBJ2-2; 11 bases are a match to TRBD1. Germline V gene data show CDR1 as SGHNT and CDR2 as YYREEE (reference sequence). With 3 bases clipped from V and 5 bases from J, the junction kept 3 bases outside the gene matches. The CDR3 is 15 amino acids. This chain's CDR3 is CASSYGTGGTGELFF. The DNA for the CDR3 is TGTGCCAGCAGCTACGGGACAGGGGGAACCGGGGAGCTGTTTTTT.

The J gene is TRBJ1-4, the V gene TRBV10-2; 7 bases map to TRBD1. This CDR3 is built from 13 residues. Trimming at V came to 7 bases and at J to 8 bases, leaving 7 bases not matched to a gene. The germline V gene encodes CDR1 WSHSY and CDR2 SAAADI. CDR3 in amino acids: CASKGGGREKLFF. The DNA for the CDR3 is TGCGCCAGCAAGGGAGGGGGCAGAGAAAAACTGTTTTTT.

This clone was seen only once. The chain joins TRBV5-4 to TRBJ2-1; 7 nucleotides match TRBD1. The CDR3 is made up of 15 amino acids. Germline assignment: CDR1 SGHNT and CDR2 YYREEE (reference sequence). Trimming took 1 base from V and 3 from J; bases not matched to a gene: 4. The DNA of the CDR3 is TGTGCCAGCAGCTTGAGGACAGGATTCTACAATGAGCAGTTCTTC. Amino acids: CASSLRTGFYNEQFF.

This chain uses TRBV7-2 with TRBJ1-3; no clear D. CDR3 length: 15 amino acids. Per the germline V gene, CDR1 is SGHTA and CDR2 is FQGNSA. V lost 3 bases and J lost 0, with 9 bases in between. The CDR3 protein is CASSFIWASGNTIYF. The DNA of the CDR3 is TGTGCCAGCAGCTTCATATGGGCCTCTGGAAACACCATATATTTT.

The gene calls are TRBV28 and TRBJ2-1; perhaps TRBD1 as D (5 bases). Germline-derived CDR1 and CDR2 are MDHEN and SYDVKM. V was cut by 5 bases and J by 2 bases, with 13 bases left in between. The CDR3 loop spans 15 amino acids. This CDR3 reads CASSTPAGPYNEQFF. The DNA of the CDR3 is TGTGCCAGCAGTACGCCGGCAGGGCCCTACAATGAGCAGTTCTTC.

The chain combines TRBV4-3 with TRBJ1-1, with D uncertain. Germline CDR1 and CDR2: LGHNA and YSLEER. The CDR3 runs 15 residues. Trimming pared 2 bases from V and 1 base from J, leaving 11 bases between. The CDR3 sequence is CASSQTTPGNTEAFF. In DNA form, the CDR3 reads TGCGCCAGCAGCCAAACAACCCCGGGGAACACTGAAGCTTTCTTT.

The CDR3 reads CASSPGQWNTEAFF. The CDR3 DNA sequence: TGTGCCAGCTCACCTGGGCAGTGGAACACTGAAGCTTTCTTT. The chain recombines TRBV18 with TRBJ1-1; no reliable D call. Between the trimmed V and J ends, which lost 3 bases and 1 base, there was a span of 9 bases. The CDR3 runs 14 residues. Germline V gives CDR1 KGHSH, CDR2 LQKENI. Combining the CDR3 with reference TRBV18 and TRBJ1-1 gives the whole variable domain NAGVMQNPRHLVRRRGQEARLRCSPMKGHSHVYWYRQLPEEGLKFMVYLQKENIIDESGMPKERFSAEFPKEGPSILRIQQVVRGDSAAYFCASSPGQWNTEAFFGQGTRLTVV.

This clone was observed once. J is TRBJ2-4 and V is TRBV28, with unresolved D. The germline V gene encodes CDR1 MDHEN and CDR2 SYDVKM. Trimming took off 6 bases at V and 1 base at J, with 13 bases between the two ends. CDR3 length equals 15 residues. The CDR3 reads CASSSPPSAKNIQYF. The DNA for the CDR3 is TGTGCCAGCAGCTCCCCTCCCTCCGCCAAAAACATTCAGTACTTC.

V and J are TRBV9 and TRBJ2-1, with unresolved D. Germline V gene sequence: CDR1 SGDLS, CDR2 YYNGEE. The CDR3 is made up of 13 amino acids. V was clipped by 0 bases and J by 4 bases, with 5 bases between them. The CDR3 DNA reads as TGTGCCAGCAGCGTAGAAAGGTACAATGAGCAGTTCTTC. Its protein product is CASSVERYNEQFF.

The chain recombines TRBV5-4 with TRBJ2-7; D unclear. CDR1 is SGHNT and CDR2 is YYREEE in the germline V gene (reference sequence). CDR3 size: 13 residues. The V end was cut by 4 bases, the J end by 9 bases, with 17 bases between. The CDR3 loop is CASSARHLPRQYF. In DNA, the CDR3 is TGTGCCAGCAGCGCCAGACACCTACCCCGGCAGTACTTC.

The rearrangement joins TRBV2 to TRBJ2-1, with a tentative D call TRBD2 (6 bases). The V end lost 1 base, the J end lost 6 bases, and 13 bases lay between the germline ends. Germline CDR1 reads SNHLY; CDR2 reads FYNNEI. The CDR3 loop spans 15 amino acids. The CDR3 DNA reads TGTGCCAGCAGTGAAGAACTAGCAAGTTTCAATGAGCAGTTCTTC. Translated, it gives CASSEELASFNEQFF.

The DNA for the CDR3 is TGTGCCAGCAGCTCCAGGGCGGGAGGGCAGTACGAGCAGTACTTC. It codes for CASSSRAGGQYEQYF. The chain combines TRBV7-2 with TRBJ2-7; TRBD2 matches at 9 bases. V was clipped by 4 bases and J by 4 bases; unmatched bases: 8. The CDR3 runs 15 residues. Germline V lookup: CDR1 SGHTA, CDR2 FQGNSA.

This clone was recorded only once. The chain is built from TRBV19 and TRBJ2-7; TRBD1 matches 11 bases. Germline loops: CDR1 LNHDA, CDR2 SQIVND (reference sequence). The J segment lost 2 bases and the V segment lost 6 bases, leaving 3 bases of the junction unmatched. The CDR3 has 14 amino acids. As DNA, the CDR3 is TGTGCCAGTAGATGGACAGGGGGCCCCTACGAGCAGTACTTC. Translation: CASRWTGGPYEQYF.

V gene TRBV2 combines with J gene TRBJ1-1, with TRBD1 identical over 7 bases. Looked up from germline, CDR1 is SNHLY and CDR2 is FYNNEI. This CDR3 region has 14 residues. With V trimmed by 3 bases and J by 7 bases, 8 bases remained unmatched. The CDR3, as DNA: TGTGCCAGCAGTGACCTTATAGACAGGGTTGAAGCTTTCTTT. Its translation is CASSDLIDRVEAFF.

This chain uses TRBV27 with TRBJ1-6; D unclear. The CDR3 consists of 17 residues. From germline, CDR1 is MNHEY and CDR2 SMNVEV (reference sequence). V shed 7 bases and J shed 6 bases, with 22 bases lying between them. Here the CDR3 reads CASTPRWSQATNSPLHF. The DNA for the CDR3 is TGTGCCAGCACTCCAAGATGGAGCCAGGCGACTAATTCACCCCTCCACTTT.

This chain links TRBV27 with TRBJ1-1; unclear D gene. From germline, CDR1 is MNHEY and CDR2 SMNVEV (reference sequence). The CDR3 has 18 amino acids. The V end lost 2 bases, the J end lost 3 bases, and 22 bases lay between the germline ends. CDR3 in DNA: TGTGCCAGCAGTTTAAGGTCCGGTCTTCGGGCAGCGGACACTGAAGCTTTCTTT. Its translation is CASSLRSGLRAADTEAFF.

The CDR3 nucleotides read TGCGCCAGCAGCCACCCCCAAGATACGCAGTATTTT. This gives the protein CASSHPQDTQYF. J is TRBJ2-3 and V is TRBV4-1; D not certain. V was trimmed by 3 bases and J by 5 bases, leaving 6 bases between them. This CDR3 has 12 residues. CDR1 MGHRA and CDR2 YSYEKL come from the germline V gene.

This chain connects TRBV28 to TRBJ2-4, with unresolved D. The CDR3 loop spans 17 amino acids. Germline assignment: CDR1 MDHEN and CDR2 SYDVKM. Trimming took off 2 bases at V and 0 bases at J, with 14 bases between the two ends. CDR3 in amino acids: CASSLGHPGLAKNIQYF. The CDR3 DNA is TGTGCCAGCAGTTTAGGGCATCCCGGCTTAGCCAAAAACATTCAGTACTTC.

V usage is TRBV5-4 and J usage is TRBJ2-1; TRBD1 aligns across 7 bases. This CDR3 is 15 amino acids long. CDR1 and CDR2 from the germline V gene are SGHNT and YYREEE (reference sequence). V shed 4 bases and J 3 bases; nucleotides not matched to a gene: 7. CDR3: CASSRTGAHYNEQFF. The CDR3 bases are TGTGCCAGCAGCCGGACAGGCGCCCACTACAATGAGCAGTTCTTC.

About this clone itself: The sample holds other DNA sequences that translate to the same CDR3. The J gene is TRBJ2-7, the V gene TRBV7-2, with 13 bases fitting TRBD2. CDR1 SGHTA and CDR2 FQGNSA come from the germline V gene. V shed 5 bases, J shed 4 bases, and the junction held 5 bases outside the gene matches. This CDR3 is 15 amino acids long. CDR3 region: CASSPPGLAGYEQYF. Here the CDR3 DNA reads TGTGCCAGCAGCCCGCCGGGACTAGCGGGATACGAGCAGTACTTC. Combining the CDR3 with reference TRBV7-2 and TRBJ2-7 gives the whole variable domain GAGVSQSPSNKVTEKGKDVELRCDPISGHTALYWYRQSLGQGLEFLIYFQGNSAPDKSGLPSDRFSAERTGGSVSTLTIQRTQQEDSAVYLCASSPPGLAGYEQYFGPGTRLTVT.

This clone was picked up one time. The chain uses TRBV6-5 and TRBJ2-7, with 9 bases identical to TRBD2. The V gene's germline CDR1 is MNHEY and CDR2 SVGAGI. After removal of 6 bases from V and 0 bases from J, the junction contained 6 bases not matched to a gene. The CDR3 sequence is 15 residues long. The DNA of the CDR3 is TGTGCCAGCAGGAGCGGGGGGTCCTACTCCTACGAGCAGTACTTC. Encoded protein: CASRSGGSYSYEQYF.

This clone was picked up a small number of times. The chain joins TRBV19 to TRBJ1-1; no clear D. V lost 7 bases and J 0 bases, leaving 18 bases between the germline ends. CDR3 length: 16 residues. Germline V gives CDR1 LNHDA, CDR2 SQIVND (reference sequence). CDR3 nucleotide sequence: TGTGCCAGTACCTCTGGGGAGGGATTGATGAACACTGAAGCTTTCTTT. Its protein product is CASTSGEGLMNTEAFF.

V is TRBV6-1 and J is TRBJ1-3; D is unresolved. The CDR3 loop spans 14 amino acids. CDR1 MNHNS and CDR2 SASEGT come from the germline V gene. Trimming removed 5 bases from V and 0 bases from J, with 8 bases in between. CDR3 amino acids: CASSLSASGNTIYF. The CDR3 DNA reads as TGTGCCAGCAGTTTGTCCGCCTCTGGAAACACCATATATTTT.